This is a list of T cell receptor beta chains from one sample in a study of early T cells in non-severe SARS-CoV-2 infection. TCRdb called the 5' RACE reads again in MiXCR, with one record for every CDR3 protein. In the table there are 65,000 to 85,000 distinct CDR3 sequences, around 10% of which are singletons. The source material was whole blood. These receptor sequences come from an adult who was a healthcare worker with PCR-confirmed SARS-CoV-2 infection or an uninfected control (not recorded which). Both conserved end residues are part of each CDR3. Fields, in order: clone size, D gene, J gene, V gene, CDR3 protein, CDR3 DNA. The D gene is left open where the match is weak. Clone size is given for some rows only: seen once, a few or many times, or a class if the clone is expanded.

>NA|NA|TRBJ2-7|TRBV13
CASRGRGSSYEQYF
TGTGCCAGCAGGGGCAGGGGAAGCTCCTACGAGCAGTACTTC
>many|TRBD1|TRBJ2-7|TRBV12-3/TRBV12-4
CASRPGQGASEQYF
TGTGCCAGCAGACCGGGACAGGGGGCCAGTGAGCAGTACTTC
>few|NA|TRBJ1-3|TRBV20-1
CSARDRHQTNTIYF
TGCAGTGCTAGAGATCGCCATCAAACAAACACCATATATTTT
>many|NA|TRBJ1-5|TRBV7-8
CASSLGISNQPQHF
TGTGCCAGCAGCTTAGGGATTAGCAATCAGCCCCAGCATTTT
>many|TRBD2|TRBJ2-1|TRBV19
CASREGGLAVNEQFF
TGTGCCAGTAGGGAGGGTGGACTAGCGGTGAATGAGCAGTTCTTC
>many|TRBD2|TRBJ2-2|TRBV2
CASSPGTSGIGELFF
TGTGCCAGCAGCCCTGGGACTAGTGGGATCGGGGAGCTGTTTTTT
>many|TRBD2|TRBJ2-1|TRBV19
CASSIESGTSGISPYNEQFF
TGTGCCAGTAGTATAGAGTCCGGGACTAGCGGGATTTCTCCCTACAATGAGCAGTTCTTC
>many|NA|TRBJ2-3|TRBV6-5
CASSPSRRRKADTQYF
TGTGCCAGCAGTCCCTCGAGGAGAAGAAAGGCCGATACGCAGTATTTT
>many|TRBD1|TRBJ1-2|TRBV18
CASSPGQDYGYTF
TGTGCCAGCTCACCGGGACAGGACTATGGCTACACCTTC
>few|TRBD1|TRBJ2-1|TRBV5-1
CASSLVRGQGSYNEQFF
TGCGCCAGCAGCTTGGTACGGGGACAGGGCTCCTACAATGAGCAGTTCTTC
>many|TRBD2|TRBJ2-5|TRBV14
CASSLLAGGQETQYF
TGTGCCAGCAGCCTCCTAGCGGGAGGCCAAGAGACCCAGTACTTC
>NA|TRBD1|TRBJ2-3|TRBV19
CASSWGQETDTQYF
TGTGCCAGTAGTTGGGGACAGGAGACAGATACGCAGTATTTT
>NA|NA|TRBJ2-5|TRBV7-8
CASSLAHKAETQYF
TGTGCCAGCAGCTTAGCGCACAAGGCGGAGACCCAGTACTTC
>few|NA|TRBJ2-2|TRBV6-5
CASRPRTAMNTGELFF
TGTGCCAGCAGACCCCGGACAGCGATGAACACCGGGGAGCTGTTTTTT
>NA|NA|TRBJ2-1|TRBV3-1
CASRPQSSYNEQFF
TGTGCCAGCAGGCCTCAAAGCTCCTACAATGAGCAGTTCTTC
>few|TRBD2|TRBJ2-5|TRBV13
CASSLKSGGPQETQYF
TGTGCCAGCAGCTTAAAAAGCGGGGGGCCCCAAGAGACCCAGTACTTC
>many|NA|TRBJ2-7|TRBV4-2
CASSQDRTTTYEQYF
TGTGCCAGCAGCCAAGATAGGACCACGACCTACGAGCAGTACTTC
>few|TRBD2|TRBJ2-7|TRBV11-2
CASSSAGGPYEQYF
TGTGCCAGCAGCTCAGCGGGAGGGCCCTACGAGCAGTACTTC
>NA|TRBD2|TRBJ2-3|TRBV29-1
CSATASGSTDTQYF
TGCAGCGCCACCGCTAGCGGGAGCACAGATACGCAGTATTTT
>many|NA|TRBJ2-7|TRBV6-5
CASSYSGFPAPYEQYF
TGTGCCAGCAGTTACTCCGGCTTCCCCGCCCCGTACGAGCAGTACTTC
>few|TRBD1|TRBJ2-7|TRBV11-2
CASSYRTGVIEQYF
TGTGCCAGCAGCTACCGGACAGGGGTCATCGAGCAGTACTTC
>many|NA|TRBJ2-7|TRBV10-1
CASSDGATQHF
TGCGCCAGCAGTGATGGGGCCACTCAGCACTTC
>many|NA|TRBJ2-3|TRBV5-1
CASGGAADTQYF
TGCGCCAGCGGTGGGGCCGCCGATACGCAGTATTTT
>few|NA|TRBJ1-3|TRBV28
CASSLVQGPGNTIYF
TGTGCCAGCAGTTTGGTGCAGGGGCCTGGAAACACCATATATTTT
>many|TRBD1|TRBJ1-1|TRBV29-1
CSVVPTGLRRTEAFF
TGCAGCGTTGTACCGACAGGGCTGAGAAGGACTGAAGCTTTCTTT
>NA|TRBD1|TRBJ2-7|TRBV28
CATSGWTGGAYEQYF
TGTGCCACCAGTGGATGGACAGGGGGCGCTTACGAGCAGTACTTC
>few|TRBD1|TRBJ2-1|TRBV7-9
CASSDRDYNEQFF
TGTGCCAGCAGCGACAGGGACTACAATGAGCAGTTCTTC
>many|NA|TRBJ1-1|TRBV6-1
CASSERDRDTEAFF
TGTGCCAGCAGTGAACGCGACAGAGACACTGAAGCTTTCTTT
>NA|NA|TRBJ2-3|TRBV7-2
CASSSTRSTDTQYF
TGTGCCAGCAGCTCCACGCGTAGCACAGATACGCAGTATTTT
>many|NA|TRBJ2-1|TRBV6-6
CASSYISSSYNEQFF
TGTGCCAGCAGTTACATCAGCTCCTCCTACAATGAGCAGTTCTTC
>NA|NA|TRBJ1-5|TRBV7-9
CASSTSGQQPQHF
TGTGCCAGCAGCACCTCTGGACAGCAGCCCCAGCATTTT
>many|NA|TRBJ1-2|TRBV15
CATSRDRGTYGYTF
TGTGCCACCAGCAGAGACAGGGGAACCTATGGCTACACCTTC
>NA|NA|TRBJ1-5|TRBV20-1
CSAADSNQPQHF
TGCAGTGCTGCGGACAGCAATCAGCCCCAGCATTTT
>many|NA|TRBJ2-5|TRBV29-1
CSVYTKAETQYF
TGCAGCGTTTATACAAAAGCAGAGACCCAGTACTTC
>many|TRBD2|TRBJ2-1|TRBV6-5
CASGAGDYEQFF
TGTGCCAGCGGAGCGGGAGACTATGAGCAGTTCTTC
>few|TRBD1|TRBJ1-6|TRBV6-6
CASSITGDGSPLHF
TGTGCCAGCTCTATTACAGGGGACGGTTCACCCCTCCACTTT
>many|NA|TRBJ2-2|TRBV4-1
CASSQELPGELFF
TGCGCCAGCAGCCAAGAACTCCCCGGGGAGCTGTTTTTT
>many|TRBD2|TRBJ2-7|TRBV11-2
CASSSGLAGVGQYF
TGTGCCAGCAGCTCGGGACTAGCGGGAGTCGGGCAGTACTTC
>many|NA|TRBJ2-3|TRBV7-9
CASSPRLDTQYF
TGTGCCAGCAGCCCAAGGTTGGATACGCAGTATTTT
>NA|NA|TRBJ1-3|TRBV29-1
CSVEGETGTASSGNTIYF
TGCAGCGTTGAGGGGGAAACCGGGACGGCATCCTCTGGAAACACCATATATTTT